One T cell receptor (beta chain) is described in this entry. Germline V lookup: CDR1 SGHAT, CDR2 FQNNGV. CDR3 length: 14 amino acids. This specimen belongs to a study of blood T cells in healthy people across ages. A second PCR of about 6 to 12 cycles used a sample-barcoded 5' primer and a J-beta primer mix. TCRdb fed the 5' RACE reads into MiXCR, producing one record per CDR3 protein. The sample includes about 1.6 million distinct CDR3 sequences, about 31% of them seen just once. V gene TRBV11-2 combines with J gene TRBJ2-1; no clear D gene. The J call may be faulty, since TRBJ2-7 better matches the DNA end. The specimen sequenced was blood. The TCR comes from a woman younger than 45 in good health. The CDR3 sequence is CASSLYRSGFEQYF. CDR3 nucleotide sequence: TGTGCCAGCAGCTTATATCGGTCCGGATTTGAGCAGTACTTC.